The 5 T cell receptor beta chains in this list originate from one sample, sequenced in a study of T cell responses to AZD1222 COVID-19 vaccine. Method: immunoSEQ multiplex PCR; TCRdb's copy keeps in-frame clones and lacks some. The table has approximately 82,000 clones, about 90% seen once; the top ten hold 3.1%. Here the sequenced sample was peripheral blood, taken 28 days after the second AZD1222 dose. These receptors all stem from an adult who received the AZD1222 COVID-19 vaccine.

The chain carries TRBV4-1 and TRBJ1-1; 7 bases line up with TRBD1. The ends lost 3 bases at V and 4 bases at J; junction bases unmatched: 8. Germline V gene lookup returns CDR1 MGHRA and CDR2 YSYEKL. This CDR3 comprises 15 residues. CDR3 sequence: CASSQTFRDSTEAFF. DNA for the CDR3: TGCGCCAGCAGCCAGACGTTCAGGGACAGCACTGAAGCTTTCTTT.

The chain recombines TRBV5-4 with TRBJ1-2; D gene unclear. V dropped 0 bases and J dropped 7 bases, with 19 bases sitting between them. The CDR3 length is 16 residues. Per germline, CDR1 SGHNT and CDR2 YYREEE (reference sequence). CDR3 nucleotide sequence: TGTGCCAGCAGCTTGGTTCGTCCCCTTGGTCAAGTTGGCTACACCTTC. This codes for CASSLVRPLGQVGYTF.

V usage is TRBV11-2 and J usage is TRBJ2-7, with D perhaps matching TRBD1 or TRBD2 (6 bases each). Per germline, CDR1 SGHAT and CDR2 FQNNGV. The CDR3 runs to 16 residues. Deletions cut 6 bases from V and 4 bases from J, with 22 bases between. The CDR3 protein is CASSTLGGTGKYEQYF. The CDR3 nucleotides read TGTGCCAGCAGTACCTTAGGGGGGACCGGGAAATACGAGCAGTACTTC.

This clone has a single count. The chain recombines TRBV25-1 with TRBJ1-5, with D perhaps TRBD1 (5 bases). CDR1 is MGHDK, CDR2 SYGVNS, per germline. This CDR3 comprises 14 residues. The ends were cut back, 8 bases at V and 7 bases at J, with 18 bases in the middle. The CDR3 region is CASGTWGVEQPQHF. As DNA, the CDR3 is TGTGCCAGCGGGACCTGGGGAGTTGAGCAGCCCCAGCATTTT.

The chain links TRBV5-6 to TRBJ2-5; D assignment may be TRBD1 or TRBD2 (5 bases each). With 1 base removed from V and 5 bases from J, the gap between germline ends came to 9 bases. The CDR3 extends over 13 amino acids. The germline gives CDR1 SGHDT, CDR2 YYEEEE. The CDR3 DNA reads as TGTGCCAGCAGCTTGCGGGGCGGGGAGACCCAGTACTTC. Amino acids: CASSLRGGETQYF.